This TCR beta chain came from a study of cytomegalovirus exposure and HLA in healthy donors. Study results and limitations: It was only CMV serostatus that was available as immune exposure information.

Judged by frequency, this clone is medium-sized. Its antigen is not known. The primer mix had 60 Vbeta and 13 Jbeta primers. Method: immunoSEQ multiplex PCR; TCRdb's copy keeps in-frame clones and lacks some. The table gives tens of thousands of clones; the top ten clones make up approximately 4.3% of it. Healthy people donating bone marrow made up the donors. The CDR3 runs to 16 residues. The V gene's germline CDR1 is SEHNR and CDR2 FQNEAQ (reference sequence). V trimming: 2 bases; J trimming: 5 bases; junction bases outside the gene matches: 9. J is TRBJ2-5 and V is TRBV7-9; 9 bases map to TRBD2. Input material: PBMCs. The source of this sequence is a male donor in good health and CMV-seronegative. CDR3: CASSLSRGGLMETQYF. For the CDR3, the DNA is TGTGCCAGCAGCTTATCGCGGGGGGGCTTGATGGAGACCCAGTACTTC.